This TCR beta chain was observed in a study of shared clonotypes between healthy human individuals (dated by TCRdb to the early 2020s). In terms of the full investigation: Three men and a couple of women, aged 18 to 49 years, made up the cohort. Per donor, three plates each were used for CD4 naive and CD4 memory, two for CD8 naive, and one for CD8 memory. The study deeply sequenced blood TCR repertoires of five healthy adults to estimate repertoire size and the extent of clonotype sharing between individuals. To increase sequencing depth and limit assay-specific biases, different laboratories used diverse techniques to prepare libraries and sequence TCR repertoires. Between about 0.9 and 8.9 billion PBMCs per donor were obtained by leukapheresis.

Points on this clone: There is no known antigen for this receptor. The record has no base qualities; no much larger clone is one base away.

As encoded in the germline V gene, CDR1 is MDHEN while CDR2 is SYDVKM. The CDR3 has 13 amino acids, counting the end cysteine and phenylalanine. Here the CDR3 DNA is all that survives: 39 bases in frame from base 1. V loses 2 bases, J loses 4 bases, and the germline ends lie 9 bases apart. For the CD8 naive samples, CD45RO-negative cells were positively selected for CCR7, yielding a CD45RA+CCR7+ population from which TemRA cells were excluded. The donors were healthy, HIV-negative adults with no recently reported acute infections or vaccinations. Every donor was a Caucasian adult living in Nashville, Tennessee, USA. Blood was collected by leukapheresis, and PBMCs were isolated by Ficoll-Histopaque density gradient centrifugation and then cryopreserved in liquid nitrogen vapor phase. Analytical flow cytometry was used to check the purity and quantity of every magnetically sorted T cell population. Genomic DNA was isolated from each sorted fraction and quantified by UV absorbance on a Nanodrop 2000c.

Using the deep immunoSEQ assay, TCR CDR3 regions were amplified from genomic DNA by multiplex PCR. Extracted genomic DNA from each cell subset was spread evenly across all wells of several immunoSEQ 96-well plates, with each plate serving as a replicate. For sorted subsets, around 200 ng genomic DNA, equal to tens of thousands of T cell genomes, was loaded into each replicate PCR. Purified libraries were quantified with a Qubit 3.0 fluorometer, sized on a Bioanalyzer 2100, and re-quantified with the KAPA Library Quantification kit. Every immunoSEQ 96-well plate was sequenced on a dedicated single-read 150-cycle Illumina NextSeq 550 flow cell. Processing in the source paper ran as follows. Because the immunoSEQ output held only junctional sequences and lacked quality scores, the filtering could not match the filtering applied to full-length reads. To assign V/J genes and CDR3, sequences were annotated against IMGT germline references using PyIR, a Python wrapper for IgBLAST v1.9. Any read was removed if the V/J assignment was weak (E-value above 1e-6), the CDR3 was missing, or the read contained stop codons, out-of-frame junctions, or ambiguous translated residues. V3J clonotypes were defined as sequences sharing an identical inferred V gene, J gene, and CDR3 amino acid sequence. Percentage overlap between repertoires was computed as shared unique clonotypes divided by the size of the smaller repertoire. RTK rarefaction, the Chao1 estimator, and Recon v2.1 estimates of unobserved clonotypes were used to assess repertoire richness. Generation probabilities were computed with OLGA for all TCRbeta clonotypes obtained by the gDNA method from several donors. TCRdb's version of the immuneACCESS table is confined to in-frame rearrangements and falls short of the full clone set. An unresolved V gene accounts for under half of the shortfall where checked; the remainder is of unknown origin. V, J and clone size were drawn from that table, and D and trimming were deduced from the DNA. Across this sample there are some 2 million clones, with approximately 95% seen only once. The ten largest clones capture 0.9% to 1.5% of the sample.

The paper's findings and limits, for the study overall: Only blood was sampled, and tissue TCR repertoires likely differ from those in blood. Naive subsets generally had larger estimated clonotype richness than memory subsets. Even with the large sequencing depth, rarefaction of the sorted-subset datasets indicated that sequencing was incomplete. Because the study included only a small number of donors, the genetic and exposure-history diversity represented was limited. Pairwise subsampling led to the expectation that sequencing depth would affect the degree of clonotype sharing among donors. Higher generation probabilities were observed for clonotypes shared by all four sorted-subset donors than for non-shared clonotypes. Sharing across a few donors was observed for about 5% of naive CD4, over 3% of naive CD8, over 2% of memory CD4, and 0.4% of memory CD8 clonotypes.

Sequencing was performed on naive CD8+ T cells sorted from blood. In the paper's terms, the cell subset or site label means: CD45RA+CCR7+. The origin of this receptor is a man younger than 30 in good health. The chain is assembled from TRBV28 and TRBJ2-7; TRBD2 could be the D gene, as 5 bases match. At the DNA level, the sequence is TGTGCCAGCAGTTTAGCGGACTTATACGAGCAGTACTTC. Its protein reads: CASSLADLYEQYF.